Shown below are 6 T cell receptor beta chains from a single sample sequenced in a study of OX40 agonist ivuxolimab in advanced cancers. Receptor amplification or capture employed the immunoSEQ multiplex PCR assay. The immuneACCESS repertoire file appears here via TCRdb, limited to in-frame rearrangements. These files lack a portion of the clones; in checked studies, under half of the deficit traces to unresolved V genes, and the cause of the others is not known. For this sample the table gives about 26,000 clones, of which about four fifths were detected only once. The ten biggest clones cover approximately 12% of the sample. The sample in question was CD4+ or CD8+ T cells sorted from blood, obtained in a trial of the OX40 agonist ivuxolimab. The receptors originated from an adult with an advanced solid tumor such as melanoma, head and neck, liver or kidney cancer.

V gene TRBV6-5 combines with J gene TRBJ1-1; tentative D call: TRBD1 (5 bases). This CDR3 is built from 15 residues. Germline loops: CDR1 MNHEY, CDR2 SVGAGI. The germline V and J ends were trimmed by 0 bases and 5 bases, with 13 bases remaining between them. CDR3 in DNA: TGTGCCAGCAGTTACTCGAGGGGCCCGGGGACTGAAGCTTTCTTT. Protein sequence: CASSYSRGPGTEAFF.

Only one count was recorded for this clone. The CDR3 reads CASSDSRVVPREQYF. The CDR3 nucleotides are TGCGCCAGCAGTGATTCAAGGGTTGTCCCGAGGGAGCAGTACTTC. J is TRBJ2-7 and V is TRBV10-1; no clear D. The CDR3 is made up of 15 amino acids. V lost 3 bases and J lost 7, with 19 bases in between. Germline CDR1 WNHNN, CDR2 SYGVQD (reference sequence).

This clone appeared once. The CDR3 nucleotides are TGCGCCAGCAGCCAAGATATGCGGGCAGGGATCCTCAACTATGGCTACACCTTC. This codes for CASSQDMRAGILNYGYTF. This chain connects TRBV4-1 to TRBJ1-2, with D perhaps matching TRBD1 (5 bases). The CDR3 has 18 residues. The ends were cut back, 0 bases at V and 2 bases at J, with 19 bases in the middle. CDR1 MGHRA and CDR2 YSYEKL come from the germline V gene.

The CDR3 is CASSRSSGQFF. CDR3 nucleotide sequence: TGCGCCAGCAGCCGTTCGTCTGGGCAGTTCTTC. The gene calls are TRBV5-1 and TRBJ2-1; no definite D call. The germline CDR1 and CDR2 sequences are SGHRS and YFSETQ. CDR3 length: 11 residues. Trimming took 4 bases from V and 12 from J, leaving 11 bases between them.

The chain carries TRBV7-9 and TRBJ2-1; 10 bases are shared with TRBD2. Per the germline V gene, CDR1 is SEHNR and CDR2 is FQNEAQ (reference sequence). With V trimmed by 6 bases and J by 4 bases, 12 bases remained unmatched. The CDR3 runs to 17 residues. CDR3 sequence (DNA): TGTGCCAGCAGTTCCTCCCTAGCGGGGGTGGGTTACAATGAGCAGTTCTTC. It specifies CASSSSLAGVGYNEQFF.

This chain joins TRBV29-1 and TRBJ2-3; TRBD1 aligns across 8 bases. CDR1 and CDR2 from the germline V gene are SQVTM and ANQGSEA. This CDR3 contains 15 residues. V lost 3 bases and J lost 1; bases outside the gene matches: 6. The CDR3 protein is CSVEDREAGTDTQYF. CDR3 nucleotides: TGCAGCGTTGAGGACAGGGAAGCGGGCACAGATACGCAGTATTTT.